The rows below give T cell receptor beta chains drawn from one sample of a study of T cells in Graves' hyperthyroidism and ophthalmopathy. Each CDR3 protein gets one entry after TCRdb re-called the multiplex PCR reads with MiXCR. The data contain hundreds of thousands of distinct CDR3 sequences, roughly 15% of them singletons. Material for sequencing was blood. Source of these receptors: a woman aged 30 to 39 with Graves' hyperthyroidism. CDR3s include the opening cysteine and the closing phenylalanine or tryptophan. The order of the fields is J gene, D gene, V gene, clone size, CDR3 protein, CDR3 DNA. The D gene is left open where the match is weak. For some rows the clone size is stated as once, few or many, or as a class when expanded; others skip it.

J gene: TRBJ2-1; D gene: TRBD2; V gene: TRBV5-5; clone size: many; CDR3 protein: CASSLTSGRTNEQFF; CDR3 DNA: TGTGCCAGCAGCTTGACTAGCGGGAGAACCAATGAGCAGTTCTTC
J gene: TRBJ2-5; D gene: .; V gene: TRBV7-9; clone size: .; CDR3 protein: CASSLGTVLETQYF; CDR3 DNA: TGTGCCAGCAGCTTAGGGACAGTCTTGGAGACCCAGTACTTC
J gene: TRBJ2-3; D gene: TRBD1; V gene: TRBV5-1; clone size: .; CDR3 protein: CASSPPTGMADTQYF; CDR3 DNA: TGCGCCAGCAGCCCTCCGACAGGGATGGCAGATACGCAGTATTTT
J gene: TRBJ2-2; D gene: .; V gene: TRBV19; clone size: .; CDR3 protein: CASSIWDVNTGELFF; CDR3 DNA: TGTGCCAGTAGTATTTGGGACGTTAACACCGGGGAGCTGTTTTTT
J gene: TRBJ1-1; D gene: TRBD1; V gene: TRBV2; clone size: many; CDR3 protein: CASSLPGGVNTEAFF; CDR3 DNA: TGTGCCAGCAGCCTCCCAGGGGGCGTGAACACTGAAGCTTTCTTT
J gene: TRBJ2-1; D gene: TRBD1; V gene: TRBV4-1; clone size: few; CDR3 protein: CASSATGGLSYNEQFF; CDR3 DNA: TGCGCCAGCAGCGCAACAGGGGGCCTTTCCTACAATGAGCAGTTCTTC
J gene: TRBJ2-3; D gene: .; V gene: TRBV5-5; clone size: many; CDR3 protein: CASTEDRQSIWTQYF; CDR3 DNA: TGTGCCAGCACCGAAGACAGACAGTCAATTTGGACGCAGTATTTT
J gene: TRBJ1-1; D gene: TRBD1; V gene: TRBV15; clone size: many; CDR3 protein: CATSRDWGRPGQRNTEAFF; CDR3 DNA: TGTGCCACCAGCAGAGATTGGGGTCGACCGGGACAGCGGAACACTGAAGCTTTCTTT
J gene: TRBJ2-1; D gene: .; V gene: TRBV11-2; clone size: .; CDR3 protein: CASSFDSPYNEQFF; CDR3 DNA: TGTGCCAGCAGCTTTGACAGTCCCTACAATGAGCAGTTCTTC
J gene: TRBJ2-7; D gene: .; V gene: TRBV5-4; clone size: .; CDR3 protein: CASGLPGSDLTEQYF; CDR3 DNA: TGTGCCAGCGGCTTGCCTGGGTCGGACCTCACCGAGCAGTACTTC
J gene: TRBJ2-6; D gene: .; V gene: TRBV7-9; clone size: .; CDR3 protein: CASRGPQTSTGANVLTF; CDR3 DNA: TGTGCCAGCAGAGGACCCCAAACAAGTACTGGGGCCAACGTCCTGACTTTC
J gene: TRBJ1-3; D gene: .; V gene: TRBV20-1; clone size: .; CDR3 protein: CSAQQGEGAGNTIYF; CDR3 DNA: TGCAGTGCTCAGCAAGGAGAGGGGGCTGGAAACACCATATATTTT
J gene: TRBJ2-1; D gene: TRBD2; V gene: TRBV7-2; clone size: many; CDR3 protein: CASWVAGEGYNEQFF; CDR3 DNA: TGTGCCAGCTGGGTAGCGGGAGAGGGTTACAATGAGCAGTTCTTC
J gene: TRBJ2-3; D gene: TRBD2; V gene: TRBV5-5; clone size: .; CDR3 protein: CASSFIAGSVDTQYF; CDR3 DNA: TGTGCCAGCAGCTTCATAGCGGGAAGCGTCGATACGCAGTATTTT
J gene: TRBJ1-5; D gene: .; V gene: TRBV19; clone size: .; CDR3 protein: CASSIGIRGRSDQPQHF; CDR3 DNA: TGTGCCAGTAGTATAGGTATCAGGGGAAGGAGCGATCAGCCCCAGCATTTT
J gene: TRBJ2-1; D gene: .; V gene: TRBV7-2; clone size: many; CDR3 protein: CASSLEGQGYNEQFF; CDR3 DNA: TGTGCCAGCAGCTTAGAGGGCCAGGGCTACAATGAGCAGTTCTTC
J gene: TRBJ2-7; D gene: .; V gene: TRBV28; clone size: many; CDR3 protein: CASSHGGLSYEQYF; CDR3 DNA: TGTGCCAGTTCCCATGGGGGCTTATCCTACGAGCAGTACTTC
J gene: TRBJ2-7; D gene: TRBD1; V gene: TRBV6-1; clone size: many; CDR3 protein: CASSERTESPTGFRDSYEQYF; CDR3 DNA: TGTGCCAGCAGCGAGCGGACAGAATCACCGACAGGGTTTAGGGATTCCTACGAGCAGTACTTC
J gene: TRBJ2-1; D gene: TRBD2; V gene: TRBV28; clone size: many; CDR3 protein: CASSLWTSGSNEQFF; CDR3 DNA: TGTGCCAGCAGTTTATGGACTAGCGGGAGCAATGAGCAGTTCTTC
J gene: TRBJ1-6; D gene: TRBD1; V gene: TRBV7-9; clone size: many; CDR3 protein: CASSHTDRGLSSPLHF; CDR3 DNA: TGTGCCAGCAGCCATACTGACAGGGGGTTAAGTTCACCCCTCCACTTT
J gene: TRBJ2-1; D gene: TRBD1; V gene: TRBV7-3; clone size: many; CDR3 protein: CASSFPTGGYNEQFF; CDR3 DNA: TGTGCCAGCAGCTTCCCGACAGGGGGCTACAATGAGCAGTTCTTC
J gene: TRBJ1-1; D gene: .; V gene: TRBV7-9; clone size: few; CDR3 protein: CASSLMGESTEAFF; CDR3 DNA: TGTGCCAGCAGCTTAATGGGGGAGTCCACTGAAGCTTTCTTT
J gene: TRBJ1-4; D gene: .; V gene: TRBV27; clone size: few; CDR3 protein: CASSSRLRGEKLFF; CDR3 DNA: TGTGCCAGCAGTTCCAGACTCCGGGGGGAAAAACTGTTTTTT
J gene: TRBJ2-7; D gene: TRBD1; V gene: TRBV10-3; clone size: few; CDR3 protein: CAIGDRSSYEQYF; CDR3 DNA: TGTGCCATCGGGGACAGATCGTCCTACGAGCAGTACTTC
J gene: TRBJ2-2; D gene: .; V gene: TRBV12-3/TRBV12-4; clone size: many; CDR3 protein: CASSLVRSYTGELFF; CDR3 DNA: TGTGCCAGCAGTTTAGTGCGGTCCTACACCGGGGAGCTGTTTTTT
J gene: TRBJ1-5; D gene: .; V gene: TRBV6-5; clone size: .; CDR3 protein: CASSYESGNQPQHF; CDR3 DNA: TGTGCCAGCAGTTACGAGTCAGGCAATCAGCCCCAGCATTTT